This T cell receptor beta chain was identified in a study of CD8 T cells in Susac syndrome. Random-hexamer reverse transcription was applied to about 0.45 to 1 ug RNA. Amplification of TCR beta CDR3 by immunoSEQ multiplex PCR spanned 54 Vbeta and 13 Jbeta. TCRdb passed the immunoSEQ multiplex PCR reads through MiXCR, listing each CDR3 protein once. Among 120,000 to 150,000 distinct CDR3 sequences listed, roughly 94% were seen once. Per the germline V gene, CDR1 is KGHDR and CDR2 is SFDVKD. V lost 1 base, J lost 1 base, and 17 bases lay in between. The CDR3 consists of 18 residues. This TCR was recovered from a human donor in good health. Sequenced material: CD4+ T cells from PBMCs. J is TRBJ2-3 and V is TRBV24-1; tentative D call: TRBD2 (5 bases). The CDR3 DNA reads as TGTGCCACCAGTGATTTCCCCGGCGGGTCACGAGGCACAGATACGCAGTATTTT. This encodes CATSDFPGGSRGTDTQYF.